A single sample is the source of the 22 T cell receptor beta chains below, sequenced in a study of blood T cells in healthy people across ages. Combining a sample-barcoded 5' primer with a J-beta primer mix, a second PCR ran for roughly 7 to 11 cycles. MiXCR, run by TCRdb on the 5' RACE reads, gives a single entry per CDR3 protein. The profile shows approximately 690,000 distinct CDR3 sequences, approximately 50% of them singletons. The sample comprised blood. These receptors all stem from a man aged 55 to 70 in good health.

There are a few counts of this clonotype. The V and J genes are TRBV3-1 and TRBJ1-1; D is possibly TRBD1 (6 bases). Trimming cost V 4 bases and J 4 bases, with 19 bases left between them. Germline V gene data show CDR1 as LGHDT and CDR2 as YNNKEL (reference sequence). The CDR3 contains 16 residues. The CDR3 loop is CASSLIGGRVGTEAFF. For the CDR3, the DNA is TGTGCCAGCAGCCTGATCGGGGGGCGGGTAGGCACTGAAGCTTTCTTT.

The genes are TRBV20-1 and TRBJ2-1, with no clear D. This CDR3 spans 13 amino acids. The V end lost 3 bases, the J end lost 6 bases, and 12 bases lay between the germline ends. Germline V CDR1 and CDR2: DFQATT, SNEGSKA (reference sequence). CDR3 region: CSARGKGTNEQFF. The CDR3 region has the DNA TGCAGTGCTAGGGGCAAGGGCACCAATGAGCAGTTCTTC.

This clonotype has only a few counts. The chain carries TRBV15 and TRBJ1-1; no clear D. This CDR3 comprises 13 residues. The germline V gene encodes CDR1 LNHNV and CDR2 YYDKDF (reference sequence). V shed 1 base and J shed 6 bases, with 9 bases lying between them. CDR3 bases: TGTGCCACCAGCAGAGGCCCCCAGGCTGAAGCTTTCTTT. This gives the protein CATSRGPQAEAFF.

The chain employs TRBV12-3 or TRBV12-4 and TRBJ1-6; D is unresolved. V was cut by 0 bases and J by 8 bases, with 8 bases left in between. This CDR3 comprises 14 residues. The DNA of the CDR3 is TGTGCCAGCAGTTTAGCCGGAGGGCATTCACCCCTCCACTTT. This gives the protein CASSLAGGHSPLHF.

This clonotype was found a few times. The genes are TRBV6-5 and TRBJ2-7; D is possibly TRBD1 (5 bases). Per germline, CDR1 MNHEY and CDR2 SVGAGI. The CDR3 runs to 13 residues. Deletions cut 6 bases from V and 2 bases from J, with 11 bases between. Here the CDR3 DNA reads TGTGCCAGCAGCGGACAACACACCTACGAGCAGTACTTC. Its translation: CASSGQHTYEQYF.

This chain connects TRBV3-1 to TRBJ2-3; 7 positions agree with TRBD2. The trim removed 4 bases at V and 4 bases at J, leaving 8 bases unmatched. Germline-derived CDR1 and CDR2 are LGHDT and YNNKEL (reference sequence). The CDR3 is 15 residues long. The CDR3 bases are TGTGCCAGCAGCCCCAGTCCAACTAGCGCAGATACGCAGTATTTT. This gives the protein CASSPSPTSADTQYF.

J is TRBJ2-3 and V is TRBV5-1; D gene unclear. The CDR3 runs to 16 residues. Germline V gene sequence: CDR1 SGHRS, CDR2 YFSETQ. The V end lost 2 bases, the J end lost 1 base, and 14 bases lay between the germline ends. The CDR3 spells CASSLPLAAGTDTQYF. The CDR3 nucleotides read TGCGCCAGCAGCTTACCCCTCGCGGCCGGCACAGATACGCAGTATTTT.

J is TRBJ2-1 and V is TRBV29-1, with D uncertain. V was pared by 7 bases and J by 6 bases, with 16 bases between. CDR3 length: 13 amino acids. CDR1 is SQVTM, CDR2 ANQGSEA, per germline. The CDR3 DNA sequence: TGCAGCGGTCGAAGGACCGGATCCAATGAGCAGTTCTTC. Its protein product is CSGRRTGSNEQFF.

The chain links TRBV9 to TRBJ1-6; D unclear. The CDR3 loop spans 14 amino acids. Germline CDR1 is SGDLS and CDR2 is YYNGEE. V lost 7 bases, J lost 5 bases, and 13 bases lay in between. CDR3 bases: TGTGCCAGCGGCACCGCCCCCAATAATTCACCCCTCCACTTT. It encodes CASGTAPNNSPLHF.

V is TRBV20-1 and J is TRBJ2-3, with D possibly being TRBD1 (6 bases). Per the germline V gene, CDR1 is DFQATT and CDR2 is SNEGSKA (reference sequence). This CDR3 spans 11 amino acids. V lost 5 bases and J lost 6, with 9 bases in between. CDR3 sequence: CSAPRGDTQYF. CDR3 sequence (DNA): TGCAGTGCTCCGAGGGGGGATACGCAGTATTTT.

The V and J genes are TRBV18 and TRBJ1-1; TRBD1 is a possible D gene (6 bases). Trimming left V 3 bases short and J 6 bases short, with 11 bases between. Per germline, CDR1 KGHSH and CDR2 LQKENI. The CDR3 length is 13 residues. This CDR3 is CASSPQGSAEAFF. The CDR3 nucleotides are TGTGCCAGCTCACCCCAGGGGAGCGCTGAAGCTTTCTTT.

The J gene is TRBJ1-2, the V gene TRBV3-1, with D possibly matching TRBD1 (6 bases). CDR1 LGHDT and CDR2 YNNKEL come from the germline V gene (reference sequence). V lost 1 base to trimming and J lost 7 bases, with 16 bases between them. The CDR3 spans 15 residues. Here the CDR3 DNA reads TGTGCCAGCAGCCAAGGGGATGGGGGGCCCTTTGGCTACACCTTC. This gives the protein CASSQGDGGPFGYTF.

V is TRBV7-9 and J is TRBJ1-1, with D possibly being TRBD1 (5 bases). CDR1 is SEHNR and CDR2 is FQNEAQ in the germline V gene (reference sequence). The CDR3 length is 14 residues. Trimming stripped 5 bases from V and 1 base from J, with 11 bases between. The CDR3 region is CASSVGTRNTEAFF. The CDR3, as DNA: TGTGCCAGCAGCGTAGGGACGCGGAACACTGAAGCTTTCTTT.

J is TRBJ2-1 and V is TRBV5-1, with D possibly TRBD2 on 5 matching bases. Germline V gene data show CDR1 as SGHRS and CDR2 as YFSETQ. The CDR3 has 15 amino acids. The V end lost 1 base, the J end lost 6 bases, and 14 bases lay between the germline ends. The CDR3 here is CASSLWAAEGNEQFF. The CDR3 nucleotides read TGCGCCAGCAGCTTGTGGGCGGCCGAGGGCAATGAGCAGTTCTTC.

The chain carries TRBV3-1 and TRBJ2-1; D is perhaps TRBD2 (7 bases). CDR1 LGHDT and CDR2 YNNKEL come from the germline V gene (reference sequence). The V gene lost 0 bases and the J gene lost 4 bases, with 10 bases spanning the gap. The CDR3 sequence is 15 residues long. This chain's CDR3 is CASSQDEGGYNEQFF. In DNA form, the CDR3 reads TGTGCCAGCAGCCAAGACGAGGGGGGGTACAATGAGCAGTTCTTC.

A few counts support this clonotype. This chain uses TRBV7-6 with TRBJ2-7, with TRBD1 matching over 7 bases. The V segment lost 4 bases and the J segment 0 bases; nucleotides outside the gene matches: 6. Per the germline V gene, CDR1 is SGHVS and CDR2 is FNYEAQ. This CDR3 is 15 amino acids long. CDR3 sequence reads: CASSSTGDFSYEQYF. The CDR3, as DNA: TGTGCCAGCAGCTCTACAGGGGATTTCTCCTACGAGCAGTACTTC.

The chain couples TRBV7-9 to TRBJ1-2, with 9 bases lining up with TRBD1. J lost 3 bases, V lost 2 bases, and 4 bases had no gene match. This CDR3 is 15 amino acids long. Germline CDR1 SEHNR, CDR2 FQNEAQ (reference sequence). This CDR3 is CASSLRTGEHYGYTF. CDR3 bases: TGTGCCAGCAGCTTACGGACAGGGGAGCACTATGGCTACACCTTC.

This clonotype has just a few counts. The V call is TRBV2, the J call TRBJ2-5; 9 nucleotides agree with TRBD2. With 6 bases clipped from V and 1 base from J, the junction kept 6 bases outside the gene matches. The CDR3 runs to 15 residues. Per germline, CDR1 SNHLY and CDR2 FYNNEI. The DNA for the CDR3 is TGTGCCAGCAGCGCCAGTAGCGGGGGCCAAGAGACCCAGTACTTC. Protein product: CASSASSGGQETQYF.

This clonotype was seen a handful of times. The CDR3 coding sequence is TGCGCCAGCAGGAAAGACGGGACAGAAGAAGAGACCCAGTACTTC. Its translation: CASRKDGTEEETQYF. The rearrangement uses TRBV5-1 and TRBJ2-5, with 7 bases matching TRBD1. This CDR3 contains 15 residues. Losses at the gene ends were 5 bases for V and 3 bases for J; bases not matched to a gene: 10. Germline V lookup: CDR1 SGHRS, CDR2 YFSETQ.

CDR3 in amino acids: CASSHGTGNTEAFF. CDR3 sequence (DNA): TGCGCCAGCAGCCACGGGACGGGGAACACTGAAGCTTTCTTT. V usage is TRBV5-1 and J usage is TRBJ1-1; possibly TRBD1 for D (5 bases). The V gene's germline CDR1 is SGHRS and CDR2 YFSETQ. The CDR3 runs 14 residues. Trimming removed 4 bases from V and 1 base from J, with 11 bases in between.

This clonotype was seen more than once but under ten times. J is TRBJ2-7 and V is TRBV7-2, with D maybe TRBD2 (5 bases). The J call may be wrong; the DNA end is better matched by TRBJ2-5. CDR3 length: 14 amino acids. Germline lookup yields CDR1 SGHTA and CDR2 FQGNSA. The CDR3 DNA is TGTGCCAGCAGCTCCGGACTGGCCGGGCAGACCCAGTACTTC. As protein: CASSSGLAGQTQYF.

This clonotype was picked up a small number of times. V is TRBV3-1 and J is TRBJ2-1; the match to TRBD2 covers 9 bases. Trimming at V came to 0 bases and at J to 10 bases, leaving 7 bases not matched to a gene. This CDR3 spans 15 amino acids. Germline V lookup: CDR1 LGHDT, CDR2 YNNKEL (reference sequence). CDR3 bases: TGTGCCAGCAGCCAAGACAGCGGGGGGTCTCGGGAGCAGTTCTTC. Amino acids: CASSQDSGGSREQFF.